These T cell receptor beta chains were read from a single sample in a study of early T cells in non-severe SARS-CoV-2 infection. TCRdb independently ran MiXCR on the 5' RACE reads; one entry per CDR3 protein. The table includes 60,000 to 70,000 distinct CDR3 sequences, over 4.5% detected once. The sequencing here drew on whole blood, taken at baseline. Receptors were obtained from an adult who was a healthcare worker with PCR-confirmed SARS-CoV-2 infection or an uninfected control (not recorded which). CDR3s include the opening cysteine and the closing phenylalanine or tryptophan. Fields, in order: clone size, J gene, V gene, D gene, CDR3 DNA, CDR3 protein. The D gene is left open where the match is weak. Size tells how often a clone was seen (once, few, many) or the class of an expanded clone, and some rows leave it out.

. | TRBJ2-4 | TRBV28 | . | TGTGCCAGCGCGGAGGGAGCCAAAAACATTCAGTACTTC | CASAEGAKNIQYF
. | TRBJ1-2 | TRBV5-4 | . | TGTGCCAGCAGCTTGGGGCCAGATGGCTACACCTTC | CASSLGPDGYTF
. | TRBJ2-3 | TRBV7-9 | . | TGTGCCAGTGCGCGTAGCACAGATACGCAGTATTTT | CASARSTDTQYF
many | TRBJ1-2 | TRBV28 | . | TGTGCCAGCAGGCCGGAGAGGGGCTATGGCTACACCTTC | CASRPERGYGYTF
few | TRBJ1-4 | TRBV28 | . | TGTGCCAGCAGAATTTACCAGGGAGCAACTAATGAAAAACTGTTTTTT | CASRIYQGATNEKLFF
many | TRBJ2-3 | TRBV10-3 | TRBD2 | TGTGCCATTAAAGGCGGGAGGGCTAGCACAGATACGCAGTATTTT | CAIKGGRASTDTQYF
many | TRBJ2-7 | TRBV7-2 | . | TGTGCCAGCAGCGCCACAGGGTACGAGCAGTACTTC | CASSATGYEQYF
many | TRBJ1-4 | TRBV20-1 | . | TGCAGTGCTAGAGAAATAGGGAGAGAGGAAAAACTGTTTTTT | CSAREIGREEKLFF
many | TRBJ2-1 | TRBV5-1 | TRBD2 | TGCGCCAGCAGTCCCGGGACTAGCGGAGATGAGCAGTTCTTC | CASSPGTSGDEQFF
. | TRBJ2-1 | TRBV9 | TRBD2 | TGTGCCACTTCCCCTAGCGGGAGCTACTACAATGAGCAGTTCTTC | CATSPSGSYYNEQFF
many | TRBJ2-7 | TRBV6-2/TRBV6-3 | TRBD2 | TGTGCCAGCAGGATGTCCGGGACTAGCAGTTCCGAGCAGTACTTC | CASRMSGTSSSEQYF
many | TRBJ1-1 | TRBV12-3/TRBV12-4 | . | TGTGCCAGCAGCTTTAAGGCTGAGGGCACTGAAGCTTTCTTT | CASSFKAEGTEAFF
. | TRBJ2-1 | TRBV9 | . | TGTGCCAGCAGCGTAGACGGGGGTCACAATGAGCAGTTCTTC | CASSVDGGHNEQFF
many | TRBJ2-1 | TRBV16 | . | TGTGCCAGCAGCCAAATAAGCAGCTCCTACAATGAGCAGTTCTTC | CASSQISSSYNEQFF
many | TRBJ1-1 | TRBV4-3 | TRBD1 | TGCGCCAGCAGCCAACACGGGACAGGGATAAACACTGAAGCTTTCTTT | CASSQHGTGINTEAFF
many | TRBJ2-3 | TRBV24-1 | TRBD2 | TGTGCCACCAGCCTTCTAGCGGGAGGCACAGATACGCAGTATTTT | CATSLLAGGTDTQYF
many | TRBJ2-1 | TRBV10-1 | TRBD2 | TGCGCCAGCAGTGAATCTAGCGGGAGCGGCAATGAGCAGTTCTTC | CASSESSGSGNEQFF
few | TRBJ2-3 | TRBV18 | TRBD2 | TGTGCCAGCTCAACAGGGACTAGCGGGAGTTCGGGCACAGATACGCAGTATTTT | CASSTGTSGSSGTDTQYF
many | TRBJ2-3 | TRBV7-9 | TRBD2 | TGTGCCAGCAGCTTGCGGGAGGGCGCTGATACGCAGTATTTT | CASSLREGADTQYF
many | TRBJ2-3 | TRBV14 | TRBD1 | TGTGCCAGCAGCCAAGATATGACAGGGGGACCGTCCACAGATACGCAGTATTTT | CASSQDMTGGPSTDTQYF